The clone carrying this T cell receptor (beta chain) was observed many times. This sample is part of a study of HIV-infected patients and healthy controls. TCRdb re-analysed the 5' RACE reads in MiXCR, keeping a single row per CDR3 protein. The table lists under 20,000 distinct CDR3 sequences, 16% of them singletons. The CDR3 has 13 residues. Germline loops: CDR1 SEHNR, CDR2 FQNEAQ (reference sequence). With 1 base removed from V and 7 bases from J, the gap between germline ends came to 8 bases. The chain carries TRBV7-9 and TRBJ2-1; D call uncertain. The sample comprised CD8+ T cells from blood. The receptor was isolated from a human donor in good health. In DNA form, the CDR3 reads TGTGCCAGCAGCTTAGTTGATATTAATGAGCAGTTCTTC. Translated, it gives CASSLVDINEQFF.